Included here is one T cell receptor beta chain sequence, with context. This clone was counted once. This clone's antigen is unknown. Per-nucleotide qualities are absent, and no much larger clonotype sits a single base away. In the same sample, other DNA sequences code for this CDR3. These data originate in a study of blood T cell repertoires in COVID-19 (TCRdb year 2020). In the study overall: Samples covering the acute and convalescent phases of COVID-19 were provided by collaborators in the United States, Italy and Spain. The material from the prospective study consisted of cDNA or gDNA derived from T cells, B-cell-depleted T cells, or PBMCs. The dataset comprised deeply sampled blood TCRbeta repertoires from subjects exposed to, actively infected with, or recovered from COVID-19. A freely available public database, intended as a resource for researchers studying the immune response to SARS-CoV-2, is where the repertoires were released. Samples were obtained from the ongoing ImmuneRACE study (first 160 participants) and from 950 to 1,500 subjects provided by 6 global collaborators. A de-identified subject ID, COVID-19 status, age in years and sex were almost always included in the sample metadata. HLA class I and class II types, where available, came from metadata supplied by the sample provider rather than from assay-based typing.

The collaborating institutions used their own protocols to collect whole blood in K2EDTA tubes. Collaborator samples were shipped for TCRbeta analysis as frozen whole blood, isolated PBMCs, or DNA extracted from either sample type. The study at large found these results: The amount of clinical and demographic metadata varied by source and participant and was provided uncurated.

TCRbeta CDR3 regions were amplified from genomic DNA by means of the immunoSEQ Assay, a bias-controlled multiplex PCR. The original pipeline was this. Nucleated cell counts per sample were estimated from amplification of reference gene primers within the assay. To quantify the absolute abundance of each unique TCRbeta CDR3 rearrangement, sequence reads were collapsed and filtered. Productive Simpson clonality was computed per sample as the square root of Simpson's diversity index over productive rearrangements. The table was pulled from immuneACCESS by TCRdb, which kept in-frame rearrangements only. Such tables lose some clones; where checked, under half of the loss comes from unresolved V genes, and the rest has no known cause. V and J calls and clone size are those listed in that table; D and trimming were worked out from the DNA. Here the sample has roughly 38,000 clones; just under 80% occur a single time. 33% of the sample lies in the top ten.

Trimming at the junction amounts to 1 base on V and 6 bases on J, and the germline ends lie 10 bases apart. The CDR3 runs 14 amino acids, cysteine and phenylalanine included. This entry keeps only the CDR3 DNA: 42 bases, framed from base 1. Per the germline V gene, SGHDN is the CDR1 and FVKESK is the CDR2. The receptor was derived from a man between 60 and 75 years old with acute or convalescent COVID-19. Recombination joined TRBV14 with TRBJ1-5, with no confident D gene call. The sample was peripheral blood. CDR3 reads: CASSQGGLGQPQHF. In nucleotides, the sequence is TGTGCCAGCAGCCAAGGCGGGCTCGGTCAGCCCCAGCATTTT.